This entry features one T cell receptor beta chain sequence. The entry originates in a study of blood T cell repertoires in COVID-19. Study at large: The samples span acute and convalescent COVID-19 from the United States, Italy and Spain. Sample material is recorded as cDNA or gDNA derived from T cells, B-cell-depleted T cells, or PBMCs.

Original analysis: Counts of nucleated cells, estimated from reference gene primer amplification, were obtained. Here immunoSEQ multiplex PCR was the method, and the copy in TCRdb shows in-frame clones only, minus some. Clone size and V and J calls were adopted from that table, with D and trimming inferred from the DNA. The table records about 80,000 clones, around 81% of them present only once. Sample: peripheral blood. The receptor comes from a human donor in a cohort sampled during active COVID-19.

CDR3 loop: CASSLTPAGEQFF. The CDR3 DNA reads TGTGCCAGCAGCCTGACACCCGCCGGTGAGCAGTTCTTC. The chain joins TRBV7-7 to TRBJ2-1; D remains unclear. CDR3 size: 13 residues. The germline CDR1 and CDR2 sequences are SSHAT and FNYEAQ (reference sequence). The V and J ends lost 5 bases and 9 bases respectively, with 14 bases between them.